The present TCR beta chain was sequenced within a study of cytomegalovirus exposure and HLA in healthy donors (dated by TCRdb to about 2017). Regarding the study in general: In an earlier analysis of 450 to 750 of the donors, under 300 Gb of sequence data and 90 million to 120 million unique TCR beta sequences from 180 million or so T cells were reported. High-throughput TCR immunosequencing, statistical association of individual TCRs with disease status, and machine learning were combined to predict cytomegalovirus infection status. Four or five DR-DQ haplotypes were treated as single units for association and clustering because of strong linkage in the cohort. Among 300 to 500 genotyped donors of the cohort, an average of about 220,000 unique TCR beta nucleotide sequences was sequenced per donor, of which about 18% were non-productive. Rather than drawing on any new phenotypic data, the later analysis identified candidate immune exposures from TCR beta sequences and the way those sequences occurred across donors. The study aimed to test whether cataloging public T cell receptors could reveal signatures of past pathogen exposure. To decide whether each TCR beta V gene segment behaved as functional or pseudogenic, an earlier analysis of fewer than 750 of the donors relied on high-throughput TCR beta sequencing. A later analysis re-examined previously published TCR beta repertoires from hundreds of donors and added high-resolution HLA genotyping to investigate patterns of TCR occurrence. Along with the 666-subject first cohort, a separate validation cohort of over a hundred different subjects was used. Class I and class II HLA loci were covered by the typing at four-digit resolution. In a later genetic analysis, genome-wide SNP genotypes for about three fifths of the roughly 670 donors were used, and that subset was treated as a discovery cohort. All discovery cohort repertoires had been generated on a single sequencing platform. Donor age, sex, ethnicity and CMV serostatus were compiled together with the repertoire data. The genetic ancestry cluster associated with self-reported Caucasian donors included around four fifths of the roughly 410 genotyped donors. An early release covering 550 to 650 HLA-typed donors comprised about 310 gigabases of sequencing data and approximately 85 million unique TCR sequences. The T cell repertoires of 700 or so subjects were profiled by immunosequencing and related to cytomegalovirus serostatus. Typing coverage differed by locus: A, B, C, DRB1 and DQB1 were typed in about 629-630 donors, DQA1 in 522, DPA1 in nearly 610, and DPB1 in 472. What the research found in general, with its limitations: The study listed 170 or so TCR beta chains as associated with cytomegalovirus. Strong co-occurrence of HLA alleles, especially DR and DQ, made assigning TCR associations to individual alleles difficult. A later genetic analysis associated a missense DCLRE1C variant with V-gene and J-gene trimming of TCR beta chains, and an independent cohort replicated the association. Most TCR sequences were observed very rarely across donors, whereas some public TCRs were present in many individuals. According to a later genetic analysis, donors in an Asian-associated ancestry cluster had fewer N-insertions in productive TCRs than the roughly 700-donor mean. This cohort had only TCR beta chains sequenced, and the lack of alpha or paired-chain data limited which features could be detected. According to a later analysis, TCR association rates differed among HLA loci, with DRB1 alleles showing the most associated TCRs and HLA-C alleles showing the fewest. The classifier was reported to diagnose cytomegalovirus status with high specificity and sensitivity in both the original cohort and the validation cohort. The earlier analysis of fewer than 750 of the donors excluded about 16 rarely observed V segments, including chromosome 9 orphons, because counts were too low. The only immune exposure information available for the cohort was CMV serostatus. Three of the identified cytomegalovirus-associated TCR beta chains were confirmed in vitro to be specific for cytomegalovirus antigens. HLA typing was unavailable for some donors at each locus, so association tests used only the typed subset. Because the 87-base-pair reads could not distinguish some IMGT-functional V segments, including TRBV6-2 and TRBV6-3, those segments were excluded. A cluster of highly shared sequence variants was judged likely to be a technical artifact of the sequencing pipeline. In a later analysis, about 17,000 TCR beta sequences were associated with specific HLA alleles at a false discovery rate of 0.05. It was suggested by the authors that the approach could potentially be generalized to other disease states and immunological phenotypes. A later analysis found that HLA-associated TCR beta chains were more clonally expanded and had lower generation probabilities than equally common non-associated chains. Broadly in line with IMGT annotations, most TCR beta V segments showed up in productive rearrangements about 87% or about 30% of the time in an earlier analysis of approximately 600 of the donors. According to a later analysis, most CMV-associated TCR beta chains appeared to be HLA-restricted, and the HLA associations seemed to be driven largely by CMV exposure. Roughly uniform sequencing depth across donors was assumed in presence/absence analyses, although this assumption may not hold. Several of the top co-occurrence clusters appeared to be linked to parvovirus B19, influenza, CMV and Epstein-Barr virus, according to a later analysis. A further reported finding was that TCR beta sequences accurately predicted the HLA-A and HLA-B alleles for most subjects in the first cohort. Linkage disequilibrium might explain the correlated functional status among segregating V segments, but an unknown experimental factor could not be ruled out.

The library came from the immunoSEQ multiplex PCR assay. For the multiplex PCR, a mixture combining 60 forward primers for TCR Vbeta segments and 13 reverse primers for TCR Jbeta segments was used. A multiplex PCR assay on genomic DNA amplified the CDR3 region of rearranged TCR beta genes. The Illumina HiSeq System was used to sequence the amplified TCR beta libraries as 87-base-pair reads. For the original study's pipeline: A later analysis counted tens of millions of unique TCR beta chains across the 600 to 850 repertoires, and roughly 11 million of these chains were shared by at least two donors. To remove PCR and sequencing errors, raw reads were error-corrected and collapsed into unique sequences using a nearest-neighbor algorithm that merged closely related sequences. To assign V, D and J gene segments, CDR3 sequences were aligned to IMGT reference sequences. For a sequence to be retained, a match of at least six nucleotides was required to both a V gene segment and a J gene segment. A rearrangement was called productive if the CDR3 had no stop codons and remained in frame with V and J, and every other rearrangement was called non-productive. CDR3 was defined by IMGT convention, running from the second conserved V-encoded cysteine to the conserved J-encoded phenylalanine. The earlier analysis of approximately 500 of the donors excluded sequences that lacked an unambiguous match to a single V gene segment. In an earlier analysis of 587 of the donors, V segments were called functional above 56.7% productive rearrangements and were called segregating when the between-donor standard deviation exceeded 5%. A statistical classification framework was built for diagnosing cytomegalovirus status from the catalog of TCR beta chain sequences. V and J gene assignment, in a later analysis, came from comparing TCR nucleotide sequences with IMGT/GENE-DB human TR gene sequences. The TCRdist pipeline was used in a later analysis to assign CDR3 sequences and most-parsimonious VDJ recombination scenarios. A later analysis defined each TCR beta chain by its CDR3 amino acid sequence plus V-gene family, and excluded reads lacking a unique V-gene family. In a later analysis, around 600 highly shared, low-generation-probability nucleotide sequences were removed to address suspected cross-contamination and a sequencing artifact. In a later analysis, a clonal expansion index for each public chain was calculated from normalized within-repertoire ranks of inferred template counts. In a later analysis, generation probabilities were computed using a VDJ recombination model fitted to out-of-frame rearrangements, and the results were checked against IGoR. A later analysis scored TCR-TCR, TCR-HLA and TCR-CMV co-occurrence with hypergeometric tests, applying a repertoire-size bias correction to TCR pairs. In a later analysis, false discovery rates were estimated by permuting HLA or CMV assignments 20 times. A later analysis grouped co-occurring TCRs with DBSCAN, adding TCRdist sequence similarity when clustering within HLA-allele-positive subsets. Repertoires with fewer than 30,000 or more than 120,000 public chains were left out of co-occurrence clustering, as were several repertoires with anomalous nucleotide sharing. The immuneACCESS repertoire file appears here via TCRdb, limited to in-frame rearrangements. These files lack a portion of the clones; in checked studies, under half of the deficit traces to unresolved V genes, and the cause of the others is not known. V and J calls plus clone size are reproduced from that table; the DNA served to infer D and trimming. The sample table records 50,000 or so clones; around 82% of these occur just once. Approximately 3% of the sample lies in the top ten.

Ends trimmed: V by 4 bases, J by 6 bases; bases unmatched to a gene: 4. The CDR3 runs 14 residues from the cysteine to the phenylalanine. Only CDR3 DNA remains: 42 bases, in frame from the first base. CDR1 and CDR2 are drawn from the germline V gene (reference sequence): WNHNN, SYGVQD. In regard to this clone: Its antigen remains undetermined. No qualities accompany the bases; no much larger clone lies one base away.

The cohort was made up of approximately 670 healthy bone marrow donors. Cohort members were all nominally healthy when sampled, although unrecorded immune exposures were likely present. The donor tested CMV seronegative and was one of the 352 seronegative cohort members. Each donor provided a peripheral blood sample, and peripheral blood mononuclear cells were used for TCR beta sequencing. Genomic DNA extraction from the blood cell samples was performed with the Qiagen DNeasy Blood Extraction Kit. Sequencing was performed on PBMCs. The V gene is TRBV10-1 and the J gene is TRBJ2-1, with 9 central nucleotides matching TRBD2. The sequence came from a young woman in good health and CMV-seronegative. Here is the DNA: TGCGCCAGCAGTGTTGCGGGAGGGGTCAATGAGCAGTTCTTC. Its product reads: CASSVAGGVNEQFF.